This TCR beta chain was documented in a study of regulatory T cells in long-lasting Graves disease. As for the study in general: Persistence in Graves' disease required over 5 years of antithyroid drugs plus positive TSH receptor antibodies. General study points: Shared public clonotypes totalled 2,500 to 3,500 in persistent patients, compared with roughly 970 in new patients. Relative to newly diagnosed Graves' patients, persistent ones had lower TCR diversity.

As concerns this clonotype: Its cognate antigen is unknown.

V was cut by 3 bases and J by 1 base, with 9 bases left in between. This CDR3 is built from 14 residues. Germline lookup yields CDR1 MGHRA and CDR2 YSYEKL. Arm-PCR of CDR3 regions with iRepertoire HTBI primers generated TCR beta libraries. In TCRdb, the multiplex PCR reads were re-called with MiXCR into one record per CDR3 protein. The sample consists of over 450,000 distinct CDR3 sequences, about a fifth of them appearing once. Stated time point: persistent/refractory GD, antithyroid drugs over 5 years with positive TRAb. The TCR library was prepared using RNA isolated from PBMCs. The EDTA tubes were filled with 7.5 to 9 milliliters of drawn peripheral blood.

This material consisted of peripheral blood mononuclear cells (PBMCs), taken when the disease was refractory, from a patient treated with antithyroid drugs. The clonotype was recovered from a female donor with Graves disease. The genes are TRBV4-1 and TRBJ2-5; unclear D gene. The CDR3 DNA reads as TGCGCCAGCAGCCAGTGGGGTAGCCAAGAGACCCAGTACTTC. It encodes CASSQWGSQETQYF.